The entry below gives a single TCR beta chain sequence along with its context. These data come from a study of cytomegalovirus exposure and HLA in healthy donors. There are 14 residues in the CDR3. In germline, CDR1 is GTSNPN, CDR2 SVGIG (reference sequence). Unmatched junction bases numbered 9, after V lost 0 bases and J lost 8 bases. The table came from immunoSEQ multiplex PCR; TCRdb's copy has only in-frame clones and leaves some out. The sample contains roughly 180,000 clones, roughly 86% of which appear only once. The clonotype originates from a young man in good health and CMV-seropositive. The sample comprised PBMCs. The chain combines TRBV30 with TRBJ1-2; 7 positions agree with TRBD1. In DNA, the CDR3 is TGTGCCTGGAGTGTTAGATGGGACAGTGGGGGCTACACCTTC. It specifies CAWSVRWDSGGYTF.